These T cell receptor beta chains were read from a single sample in a study of HIV-infected patients and healthy controls. TCRdb analysed the 5' RACE reads with MiXCR anew, one entry per CDR3 protein. This table holds tens of thousands of distinct CDR3 sequences, roughly 16% found once. The sequencing input was CD4+ T cells from blood. The receptor source for this set is a human donor in good health. CDR3s include the opening cysteine and the closing phenylalanine or tryptophan.

v_call: TRBV6-6
cdr3_aa: CASSRANTGELFF

v_call: TRBV7-8
cdr3_aa: CASSSTSYSYEQYF

v_call: TRBV25-1
cdr3_aa: CASSSLSGLDNYGYTF

v_call: TRBV4-1
cdr3_aa: CASSQDWGPGANVLTF

v_call: TRBV20-1
cdr3_aa: CSGWDRTTEAFF

v_call: TRBV7-2
cdr3_aa: CASSLERMNTEAFF

v_call: TRBV6-2/TRBV6-3
cdr3_aa: CASRSGGASYNEQFF

v_call: TRBV19
cdr3_aa: CASRLAEYTGELFF

v_call: TRBV12-3/TRBV12-4
cdr3_aa: CASSLALGTGEKLFF

v_call: TRBV4-3
cdr3_aa: CASSPRTSDYNEQFF

v_call: TRBV12-3/TRBV12-4
cdr3_aa: CASSKRPVATNEKLFF

v_call: TRBV18
cdr3_aa: CASSPDSRETQYF

v_call: TRBV28
cdr3_aa: CASSGLAGVNEQYF

v_call: TRBV14
cdr3_aa: CASSQELGRWNTEAFF

v_call: TRBV5-1
cdr3_aa: CASSLAMYGGSRFTDTQYF

v_call: TRBV20-1
cdr3_aa: CSARDYLRQGRTYNSPLHF

v_call: TRBV12-3/TRBV12-4
cdr3_aa: CASSAESGIEQFF

v_call: TRBV18
cdr3_aa: CASSPGTGGAYGYTF

v_call: TRBV19
cdr3_aa: CASSITREQFF

v_call: TRBV28
cdr3_aa: CASSPGTGARPGYTF

v_call: TRBV20-1
cdr3_aa: CSAIQLAGPTDTQYF

v_call: TRBV28
cdr3_aa: CASRQPTSGGAEQFF

v_call: TRBV30
cdr3_aa: CAWRDPGLATQYF

v_call: TRBV29-1
cdr3_aa: CSALGLAGAEDTQYF

v_call: TRBV6-2/TRBV6-3
cdr3_aa: CASSLGQVNQPQHF

v_call: TRBV28
cdr3_aa: CASSPLGRENTEAFF

v_call: TRBV29-1
cdr3_aa: CSASTTPQETQYF

v_call: TRBV20-1
cdr3_aa: CSAPPWGSVAKNIQYF

v_call: TRBV6-2/TRBV6-3
cdr3_aa: CAVFEATEAFF

v_call: TRBV9
cdr3_aa: CASSPTPGVGETQYF

v_call: TRBV20-1
cdr3_aa: CSAREQGGYGYTF

v_call: TRBV12-3/TRBV12-4
cdr3_aa: CASSLSGSGNTIYF

v_call: TRBV7-9
cdr3_aa: CASSKGGGQPQHF

v_call: TRBV2
cdr3_aa: CASRASIQDIKSGNTIYF

v_call: TRBV7-6
cdr3_aa: CASSARTSSGQETQYF

v_call: TRBV7-3
cdr3_aa: CASSLIASGATDTQYF

v_call: TRBV12-3/TRBV12-4
cdr3_aa: CASSLSGRGSGANVLTF

v_call: TRBV6-2/TRBV6-3
cdr3_aa: CASALTGNYEQYF

v_call: TRBV12-3/TRBV12-4
cdr3_aa: CASTSERVDSGNTIYF

v_call: TRBV7-2
cdr3_aa: CASRADVNTEAFF

v_call: TRBV12-3/TRBV12-4
cdr3_aa: CASSLWERGQPQHF

v_call: TRBV18
cdr3_aa: CASSPSLGTLSNEQFF

v_call: TRBV6-1
cdr3_aa: CASRSQVTHEQYF

v_call: TRBV4-3
cdr3_aa: CASSQRQDLLRTFF

v_call: TRBV20-1
cdr3_aa: CSARYSNEKLFF

v_call: TRBV29-1
cdr3_aa: CSVEPDRASSYNEQFF

v_call: TRBV12-3/TRBV12-4
cdr3_aa: CASSFDLGASRTDTQYF

v_call: TRBV6-1
cdr3_aa: CASSESVRLGGYTF

v_call: TRBV24-1
cdr3_aa: CATGTVTADSIIF

v_call: TRBV7-8
cdr3_aa: CASSLNSLLVRGGTDTQYF

v_call: TRBV7-8
cdr3_aa: CASSSPRPPRNEQFF